The clone carrying this TCR beta chain was recorded many times. Its target is not known. The source of the sample is a study of T cell repertoires in cytomegalovirus infection. Across the study: The public TCR beta signatures pointed to both CMV infection and matching HLA type. General observations from the study: Frequencies of public TCR beta families were cumulated, and this identified carriers of CMV plus the relevant HLA. The study found HLA-C-restricted CMV-specific TCR beta clonotypes dominating the ex vivo response.

In TCRdb, the reads were re-called with MiXCR into one record per CDR3 protein. This repertoire shows approximately 150,000 distinct CDR3 sequences, about 6% found once; its top ten account for 18%. V gave up 5 bases and J gave up 7 bases, with 19 bases separating them. Germline V gene data show CDR1 as LNHDA and CDR2 as SQIVND (reference sequence). The CDR3 sequence is 15 residues long. Material: PBMCs. This TCR derives from a human donor in good health (CMV status not recorded). Some clones in this sample may be carry-over from other donors' samples. The chain employs TRBV19 and TRBJ2-3, with D possibly TRBD1 on 6 matching bases. The CDR3 nucleotides read TGTGCCAGTAGTCACCCTCGGACAGAGAATCATACGCAGTATTTT. Translated: CASSHPRTENHTQYF.